These T cell receptor beta chains were read from a single sample in a study of OX40 agonist ivuxolimab in advanced cancers. Profiling relied on immunoSEQ multiplex PCR, and the TCRdb table lists in-frame clones only, not all of them. Of about 92,000 clones in the sample, approximately 80% are singletons; the top ten hold about 5.8%. The source material was CD4+ or CD8+ T cells sorted from blood, sampled in a trial of the OX40 agonist ivuxolimab. The receptors stem from an adult with an advanced solid tumor such as melanoma, head and neck, liver or kidney cancer. CDR3s include the opening cysteine and the closing phenylalanine or tryptophan. A D gene is named only where the DNA matches it firmly. The listing skips clone size in some rows; elsewhere it reads once, few, many or a size class.

V	J	size	D	CDR3	DNA
TRBV2	TRBJ2-7	NA	TRBD1	CASSESGGVYEQYF	TGTGCCAGCAGTGAATCAGGGGGCGTCTACGAGCAGTACTTC
TRBV10-3	TRBJ2-7	NA	TRBD1	CATDRENYEQYF	TGTGCCACGGACAGGGAAAACTACGAGCAGTACTTC
TRBV18	TRBJ1-2	NA	NA	CASSPQTGFYGYTF	TGTGCCAGCTCACCGCAAACAGGCTTCTATGGCTACACCTTC
TRBV19	TRBJ1-2	NA	NA	CASSMAPNYGYTF	TGTGCCAGTAGTATGGCACCGAACTATGGCTACACCTTC
TRBV19	TRBJ1-2	NA	NA	CASSIAQGYGYTF	TGTGCCAGTAGTATTGCCCAGGGGTATGGCTACACCTTC
TRBV6-5	TRBJ2-7	NA	TRBD1	CASSLRTGGPYEQYF	TGTGCCAGCAGTCTTAGGACAGGGGGACCCTACGAGCAGTACTTC
TRBV9	TRBJ1-3	few	TRBD1	CASSVAGQGRNTIYF	TGTGCCAGCAGCGTAGCGGGACAGGGACGAAACACCATATATTTT
TRBV7-9	TRBJ2-5	NA	NA	CASSPLARVETQYF	TGTGCCAGCAGCCCACTGGCGAGGGTTGAGACCCAGTACTTC
TRBV7-2	TRBJ2-3	NA	NA	CASSPRAATISTDTQYF	TGTGCCAGCAGCCCCCGGGCGGCTACAATTAGCACAGATACGCAGTATTTT
TRBV12-1	TRBJ2-1	NA	NA	CASSFSTRSDNEQFF	TGTGCCAGCAGCTTCTCGACTAGGAGTGACAATGAGCAGTTCTTC
TRBV19	TRBJ2-3	NA	NA	CASSIGRSAGDTQYF	TGTGCCAGTAGTATAGGGCGGTCCGCGGGAGATACGCAGTATTTT
TRBV15	TRBJ2-3	NA	TRBD2	CATSRKREWADTQYF	TGTGCCACCAGCAGGAAGCGGGAGTGGGCAGATACGCAGTATTTT
TRBV11-3	TRBJ2-1	NA	NA	CASSPSGRLYNEQFF	TGTGCCAGCAGTCCGTCAGGTCGGTTATACAATGAGCAGTTCTTC
TRBV19	TRBJ2-2	NA	TRBD2	CASSRTSGSNTGELFF	TGTGCCAGTAGTAGGACTAGCGGGAGCAACACCGGGGAGCTGTTTTTT
TRBV7-3	TRBJ2-7	NA	NA	CASSFPTWGALTYEQYF	TGTGCCAGCAGCTTCCCGACATGGGGGGCCCTTACTTACGAGCAGTACTTC
TRBV4-3	TRBJ2-1	NA	TRBD1	CASSQAQGANEQFF	TGCGCCAGCAGCCAAGCCCAGGGGGCCAATGAGCAGTTCTTC
TRBV5-6	TRBJ2-7	NA	NA	CASNRPGVPYEQYF	TGTGCCAGCAATCGTCCGGGGGTGCCCTACGAGCAGTACTTC